This T cell receptor (beta chain) stems from a study of cytomegalovirus exposure and HLA in healthy donors. Study findings and constraints: No immune exposure information besides CMV serostatus was available. There were about 160 TCR beta chains listed as cytomegalovirus-associated.

The PCR contained 60 Vbeta and 13 Jbeta primers. Using immunoSEQ multiplex PCR, the repertoire was profiled, and TCRdb retains in-frame clones only, with some absent. The sample lists some 200,000 clones, around 62% occurring once. The CDR3 length is 14 residues. Germline CDR1 and CDR2: SGHTA and FQGNSA. For this clone: Antigen specificity is unknown.

The chain has TRBV7-2 and TRBJ2-5; 9 nucleotides agree with TRBD1. With the DNA end fitting TRBJ2-7 better, the J assignment may be wrong. This TCR was sampled from a man aged 35-49 years in good health and CMV-seronegative. The sample consisted of PBMCs. The CDR3 sequence: CASSFGTGTHEQYF. The CDR3, as DNA: TGTGCCAGCAGCTTCGGGACAGGGACCCACGAGCAGTACTTC.